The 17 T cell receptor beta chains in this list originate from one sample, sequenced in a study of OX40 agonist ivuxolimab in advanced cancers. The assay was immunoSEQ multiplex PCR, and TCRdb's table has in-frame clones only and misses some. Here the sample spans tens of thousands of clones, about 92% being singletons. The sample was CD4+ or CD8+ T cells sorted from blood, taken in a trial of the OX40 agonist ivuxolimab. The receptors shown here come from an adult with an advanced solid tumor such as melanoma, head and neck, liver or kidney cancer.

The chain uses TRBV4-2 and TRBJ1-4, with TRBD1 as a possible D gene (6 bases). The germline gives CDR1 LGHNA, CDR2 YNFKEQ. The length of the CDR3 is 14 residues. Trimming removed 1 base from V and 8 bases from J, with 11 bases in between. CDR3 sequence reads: CASSQAGDGEKLFF. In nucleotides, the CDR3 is TGTGCCAGCAGCCAAGCAGGGGACGGGGAAAAACTGTTTTTT.

The CDR3: CASSLSTSGTDTQYF. CDR3 nucleotides: TGTGCCAGCAGTTTATCTACTAGCGGAACAGATACGCAGTATTTT. The chain employs TRBV27 and TRBJ2-3, with 8 bases that match TRBD2. J was trimmed by 3 bases and V by 0 bases; bases with no gene match: 2. Germline V gene data show CDR1 as MNHEY and CDR2 as SMNVEV (reference sequence). This CDR3 has 15 amino acids.

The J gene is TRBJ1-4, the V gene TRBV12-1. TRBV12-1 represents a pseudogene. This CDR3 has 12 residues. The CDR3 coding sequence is TGTGCCAGCAGCCGGGGGCCGATGAAGTACATTTTT. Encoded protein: CASSRGPMKYIF.

The CDR3 coding sequence is TGTGCCAGCAGCGCAGGGACTAGCGATAGCTCCTACAATGAGCAGTTCTTC. It translates to CASSAGTSDSSYNEQFF. The chain carries TRBV6-4 and TRBJ2-1; 10 bases are shared with TRBD2. CDR3 size: 17 residues. The trim removed 6 bases at V and 0 bases at J, leaving 8 bases unmatched. Germline lookup yields CDR1 MRHNA and CDR2 SNTAGT.

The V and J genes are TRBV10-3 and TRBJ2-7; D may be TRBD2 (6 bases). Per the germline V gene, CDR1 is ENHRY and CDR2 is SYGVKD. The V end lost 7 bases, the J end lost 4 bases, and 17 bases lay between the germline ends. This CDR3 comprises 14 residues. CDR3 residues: CAITPGGGEYEQYF. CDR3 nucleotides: TGTGCCATCACGCCAGGAGGCGGGGAATACGAGCAGTACTTC.

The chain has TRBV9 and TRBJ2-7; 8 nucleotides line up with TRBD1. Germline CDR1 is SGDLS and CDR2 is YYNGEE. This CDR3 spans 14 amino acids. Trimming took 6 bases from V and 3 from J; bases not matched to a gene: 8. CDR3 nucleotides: TGTGCCAGCACCGTCGGGACAGGAGACTACGAGCAGTACTTC. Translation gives CASTVGTGDYEQYF.

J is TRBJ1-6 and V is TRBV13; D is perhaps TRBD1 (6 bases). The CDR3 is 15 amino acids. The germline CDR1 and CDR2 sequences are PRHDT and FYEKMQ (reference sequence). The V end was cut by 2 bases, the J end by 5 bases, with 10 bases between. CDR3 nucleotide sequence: TGTGCCAGCAGCTTACGGGGGGCCAATAATTCACCCCTCCACTTT. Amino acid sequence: CASSLRGANNSPLHF.

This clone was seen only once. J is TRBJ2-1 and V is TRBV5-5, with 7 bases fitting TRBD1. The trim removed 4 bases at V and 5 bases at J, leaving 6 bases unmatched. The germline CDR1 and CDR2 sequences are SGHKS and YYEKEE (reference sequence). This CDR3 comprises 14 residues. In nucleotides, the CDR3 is TGTGCCAGCAGCATGGGGGACAGCCACAATGAGCAGTTCTTC. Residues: CASSMGDSHNEQFF.

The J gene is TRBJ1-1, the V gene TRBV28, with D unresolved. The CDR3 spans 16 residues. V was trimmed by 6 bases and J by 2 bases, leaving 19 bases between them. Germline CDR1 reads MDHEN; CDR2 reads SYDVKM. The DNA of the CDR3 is TGTGCCAGCAGACCCGTCCCGGGGATGCTCAACACTGAAGCTTTCTTT. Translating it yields CASRPVPGMLNTEAFF.

CDR3 sequence: CASSASGGLSRTDTQYF. Written as DNA, the CDR3 is TGTGCCAGCAGCGCTAGCGGGGGGTTATCACGCACAGATACGCAGTATTTT. The chain employs TRBV9 and TRBJ2-3, with 11 bases that match TRBD2. Germline CDR1 and CDR2: SGDLS and YYNGEE. This CDR3 contains 17 residues. V shed 3 bases, J shed 1 base, and the junction held 7 bases outside the gene matches.

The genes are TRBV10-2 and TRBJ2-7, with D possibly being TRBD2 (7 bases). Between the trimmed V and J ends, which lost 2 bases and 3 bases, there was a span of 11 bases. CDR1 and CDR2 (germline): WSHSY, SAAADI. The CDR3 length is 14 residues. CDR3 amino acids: CASSEGGGYYEQYF. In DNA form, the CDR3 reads TGCGCCAGCAGTGAGGGGGGGGGCTACTACGAGCAGTACTTC.

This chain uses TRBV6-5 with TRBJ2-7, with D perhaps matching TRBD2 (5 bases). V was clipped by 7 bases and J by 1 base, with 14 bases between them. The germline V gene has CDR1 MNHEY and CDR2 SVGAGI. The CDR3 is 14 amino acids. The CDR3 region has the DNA TGTGCCAGCATCCCGGGGTGGGGATCCTACGAGCAGTACTTC. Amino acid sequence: CASIPGWGSYEQYF.

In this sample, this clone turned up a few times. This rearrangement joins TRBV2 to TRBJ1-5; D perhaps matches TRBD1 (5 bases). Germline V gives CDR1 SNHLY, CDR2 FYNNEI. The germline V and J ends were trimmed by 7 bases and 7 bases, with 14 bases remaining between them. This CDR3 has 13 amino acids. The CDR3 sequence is CASTDWWDQPQHF. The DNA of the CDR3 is TGTGCCAGCACCGATTGGTGGGACCAGCCCCAGCATTTT.

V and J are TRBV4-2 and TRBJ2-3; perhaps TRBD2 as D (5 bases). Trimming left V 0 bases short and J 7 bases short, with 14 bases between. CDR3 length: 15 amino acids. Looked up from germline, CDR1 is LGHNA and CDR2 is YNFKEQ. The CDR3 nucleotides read TGTGCCAGCAGCCAAGAAGCCCCCGAGGGCAATACGCAGTATTTT. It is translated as CASSQEAPEGNTQYF.

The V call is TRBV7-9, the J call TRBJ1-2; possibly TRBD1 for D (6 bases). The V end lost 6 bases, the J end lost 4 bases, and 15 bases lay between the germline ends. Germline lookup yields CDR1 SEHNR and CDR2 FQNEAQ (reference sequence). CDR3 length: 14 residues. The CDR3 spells CASREGGSPYGYTF. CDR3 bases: TGTGCCAGCAGAGAGGGGGGGAGTCCCTATGGCTACACCTTC.

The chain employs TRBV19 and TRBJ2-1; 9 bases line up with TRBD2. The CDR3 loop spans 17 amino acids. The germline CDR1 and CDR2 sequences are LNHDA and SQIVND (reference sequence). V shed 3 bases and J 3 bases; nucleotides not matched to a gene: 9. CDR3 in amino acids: CASSIWRGGLLYNEQFF. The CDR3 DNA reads TGTGCCAGTAGTATTTGGCGGGGGGGGCTCCTCTACAATGAGCAGTTCTTC.

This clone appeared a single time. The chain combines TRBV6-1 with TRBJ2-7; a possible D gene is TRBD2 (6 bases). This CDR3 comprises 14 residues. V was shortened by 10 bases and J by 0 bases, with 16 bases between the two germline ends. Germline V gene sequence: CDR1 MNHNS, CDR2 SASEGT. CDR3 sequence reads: CATWGVLSSYEQYF. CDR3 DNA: TGTGCCACCTGGGGGGTCTTGTCCTCCTACGAGCAGTACTTC.